The 31 T cell receptor beta chains in this list originate from one sample, sequenced in a study of early T cells in non-severe SARS-CoV-2 infection. TCRdb analysed the 5' RACE reads with MiXCR anew, one entry per CDR3 protein. In the table there are 60,000 to 65,000 distinct CDR3 sequences, about 10% of which are singletons. This material consisted of whole blood, taken at baseline. The receptors stem from an adult who was a healthcare worker with PCR-confirmed SARS-CoV-2 infection or an uninfected control (not recorded which).

This clonotype has more than one count but fewer than ten. In nucleotides, the CDR3 is TGTGCCTGGAAACAGGGAGTAGAATACGAGCAGTACTTC. Its protein product is CAWKQGVEYEQYF. The chain couples TRBV30 to TRBJ2-7; a possible D gene is TRBD1 (6 bases). The CDR3 length is 13 residues. Germline V CDR1 and CDR2: GTSNPN, SVGIG (reference sequence). Trimming took 4 bases from V and 4 from J, leaving 14 bases between them.

A few counts support this clonotype. J is TRBJ2-5 and V is TRBV7-2; 11 bases are a match to TRBD2. The CDR3 extends over 14 amino acids. Germline V CDR1 and CDR2: SGHTA, FQGNSA. The ends lost 5 bases at V and 3 bases at J; junction bases unmatched: 2. The CDR3 DNA sequence: TGTGCCAGCAGCGCGGGACTAGCGGAAGAGACCCAGTACTTC. Protein product: CASSAGLAEETQYF.

The genes are TRBV7-3 and TRBJ2-2; D gene ambiguous. The germline gives CDR1 SGHTA, CDR2 FQGTGA. The CDR3 runs to 14 residues. V was cut by 3 bases and J by 5 bases, with 10 bases left in between. CDR3 region: CASSFRHGTGELFF. CDR3 bases: TGTGCCAGCAGCTTCAGACATGGGACCGGGGAGCTGTTTTTT.

The table lists this clonotype with a few counts. V is TRBV6-5 and J is TRBJ1-6, with a tentative D call TRBD1 (6 bases). V was cut by 2 bases and J by 5 bases, with 13 bases left in between. CDR1 is MNHEY, CDR2 SVGAGI, per germline. There are 16 residues in the CDR3. The CDR3 spells CASSYRTGKDNSPLHF. In nucleotides, the CDR3 is TGTGCCAGCAGTTACCGAACAGGGAAGGATAATTCACCCCTCCACTTT.

For this clonotype: Sequence at one end of the junction differs from germline and may be a read error. This chain links TRBV7-6 with TRBJ2-7, with 9 bases aligning to TRBD1. The V gene's germline CDR1 is SGHVS and CDR2 FNYEAQ. The CDR3 is made up of 13 amino acids. Here the CDR3 reads CVSSDRGSYEQYF. The CDR3 region has the DNA TGTGTCAGCAGCGACAGGGGGAGCTACGAGCAGTACTTC.

This chain links TRBV6-2 or TRBV6-3 with TRBJ2-5, with D perhaps matching TRBD2 (5 bases). The CDR3 totals 14 residues. Germline V gene data show CDR1 as MNHEY and CDR2 as SVGEGT. V lost 2 bases and J 4 bases, leaving 11 bases between the germline ends. CDR3 nucleotide sequence: TGTGCCAGCAGTTACGGGGAGTCGAGAGAGACCCAGTACTTC. It translates to CASSYGESRETQYF.

This clonotype showed up many times. The J gene is TRBJ1-3, the V gene TRBV18; unclear D gene. This CDR3 contains 13 residues. Germline-derived CDR1 and CDR2 are KGHSH and LQKENI. V gave up 1 base and J gave up 7 bases, with 8 bases separating them. The CDR3 DNA reads as TGTGCCAGCTCACCACAGGCATGGAACACCATATATTTT. Translating gives CASSPQAWNTIYF.

In this sample, this clonotype turned up many times. The chain is built from TRBV20-1 and TRBJ2-5; 12 bases line up with TRBD2. From germline, CDR1 is DFQATT and CDR2 SNEGSKA (reference sequence). With V trimmed by 5 bases and J by 1 base, 5 bases remained unmatched. CDR3 size: 15 residues. The CDR3 coding sequence is TGCAGTGCTTCCAGACTAGCGGGAGCCCAAGAGACCCAGTACTTC. It encodes CSASRLAGAQETQYF.

The gene calls are TRBV20-1 and TRBJ2-7; TRBD2 agrees at 16 bases. The CDR3 runs 14 residues. The V and J ends lost 5 bases and 6 bases, in that order; junction bases with no gene match: 4. Germline values: CDR1 DFQATT, CDR2 SNEGSKA (reference sequence). Here the CDR3 DNA reads TGCAGTGCTGCCGGGACTAGCGGGAGGGCCGAGCAGTACTTC. Translation: CSAAGTSGRAEQYF.

The CDR3 DNA is TGCAGTGTTTCGGGCGGGCTAGCGGGAGAGTACGAGCAGTACTTC. Translation: CSVSGGLAGEYEQYF. V is TRBV20-1 and J is TRBJ2-7, with TRBD2 identical over 10 bases. This CDR3 region has 15 residues. CDR1 and CDR2 from the germline V gene are DFQATT and SNEGSKA (reference sequence). V lost 7 bases and J lost 4; bases outside the gene matches: 13.

The sample holds a few counts of this clonotype. The rearrangement links TRBV5-5 to TRBJ2-7; no definite D call. V was cut by 4 bases and J by 1 base, with 15 bases left in between. CDR1 and CDR2 (germline): SGHKS, YYEKEE (reference sequence). The CDR3 loop spans 15 amino acids. This chain's CDR3 is CASSPTELGSYEQYF. CDR3 sequence (DNA): TGTGCCAGCAGCCCGACTGAACTTGGGTCCTACGAGCAGTACTTC. Looking up the rest from reference TRBV5-5 and TRBJ2-7 gives the full variable domain: DAGVTQSPTHLIKTRGQQVTLRCSPISGHKSVSWYQQVLGQGPQFIFQYYEKEERGRGNFPDRFSARQFPNYSSELNVNALLLGDSALYLCASSPTELGSYEQYFGPGTRLTVT.

This clonotype was detected a few times. J is TRBJ2-5 and V is TRBV7-2; D is uncertain. Germline V gene sequence: CDR1 SGHTA, CDR2 FQGNSA. The CDR3 is 15 residues long. The germline V and J ends were trimmed by 6 bases and 2 bases, with 16 bases remaining between them. The CDR3 spells CASSQSGPRQETQYF. CDR3 nucleotide sequence: TGTGCCAGCAGTCAATCTGGGCCTAGACAAGAGACCCAGTACTTC.

The chain joins TRBV7-2 to TRBJ2-5, with 12 positions matching TRBD2. V shed 3 bases and J 2 bases; nucleotides not matched to a gene: 4. Germline V gene data show CDR1 as SGHTA and CDR2 as FQGNSA. The CDR3 totals 16 residues. For the CDR3, the DNA is TGTGCCAGCAGCTTTTCCGGACTAGCGGGGCAAGAGACCCAGTACTTC. This gives the protein CASSFSGLAGQETQYF.

This clonotype was counted ten times or more. This chain links TRBV20-1 with TRBJ2-7, with 8 bases identical to TRBD2. The CDR3 totals 13 residues. V dropped 6 bases and J dropped 6; count of bases not matched to a gene: 10. CDR1 DFQATT and CDR2 SNEGSKA come from the germline V gene (reference sequence). CDR3 bases: TGCAGTGCCCCGGGACTAGGTCTGTCCGAGCAGTACTTC. It specifies CSAPGLGLSEQYF.

This clonotype was detected only a few times. The chain recombines TRBV5-1 with TRBJ2-2; D may match TRBD1 or TRBD2 (5 bases each). CDR1 and CDR2 (germline): SGHRS, YFSETQ. V lost 4 bases and J lost 0, with 10 bases in between. The CDR3 contains 15 residues. The CDR3 reads CASSRMGANTGELFF. The CDR3 nucleotides are TGCGCCAGCAGCCGCATGGGGGCGAACACCGGGGAGCTGTTTTTT.

The chain recombines TRBV6-5 with TRBJ2-3; 7 bases are a match to TRBD2. After removal of 2 bases from V and 4 bases from J, the junction contained 9 bases not matched to a gene. Germline V gene sequence: CDR1 MNHEY, CDR2 SVGAGI. The CDR3 is 16 amino acids. The chain's CDR3 is CASSYLGEGLSDTQYF. The CDR3 DNA is TGTGCCAGCAGTTACCTGGGGGAGGGCCTCTCAGATACGCAGTATTTT.

The rearrangement uses TRBV6-5 and TRBJ2-2; 13 positions agree with TRBD2. CDR3 length: 16 residues. CDR1 MNHEY and CDR2 SVGAGI come from the germline V gene. The J segment lost 5 bases and the V segment lost 7 bases, leaving 7 bases of the junction unmatched. CDR3 amino acids: CASKAPGLAGTGELFF. The CDR3 DNA follows: TGTGCCAGCAAGGCACCGGGACTAGCGGGAACCGGGGAGCTGTTTTTT.

Only a few counts were recorded for this clonotype. The rearrangement joins TRBV5-1 to TRBJ2-1; possible D gene TRBD1, 6 bases. The V gene's germline CDR1 is SGHRS and CDR2 YFSETQ. V was cut by 5 bases and J by 2 bases, with 14 bases left in between. CDR3 length: 15 residues. The CDR3, as DNA: TGCGCCAGCAGTTCCCAGGGGAGCCCCTACAATGAGCAGTTCTTC. Translated: CASSSQGSPYNEQFF.

CDR3 nucleotide sequence: TGTGCCAGCAGTTACCCCGCGACTAGCGGGAAAGATACGCAGTATTTT. Amino acid sequence: CASSYPATSGKDTQYF. The chain is built from TRBV6-6 and TRBJ2-3, with 11 bases aligning to TRBD2. The CDR3 extends over 16 amino acids. Germline CDR1 is MNHNY and CDR2 is SVGAGI (reference sequence). V shed 2 bases, J shed 5 bases, and the junction held 6 bases outside the gene matches.

This clonotype was detected many times. One end of the junction varies from germline; a read error may be responsible. This chain uses TRBV28 with TRBJ1-1; D call uncertain. The CDR3 is made up of 15 amino acids. In germline, CDR1 is MDHEN, CDR2 SYDVKM. The CDR3, as DNA: TGTGCCAGCAGTTCCACCGGGGAGGCAAGGACTGAAGTTTTCTTT. Its protein is CASSSTGEARTEVFF. The full variable domain, in which reference TRBV28 and TRBJ1-1 provide the parts outside the CDR3, is DVKVTQSSRYLVKRTGEKVFLECVQDMDHENMFWYRQDPGLGLRLIYFSYDVKMKEKGDIPEGYSVSREKKERFSLILESASTNQTSMYLCASSSTGEARTEVFFGQGTRLTVV.

V gene TRBV6-1 combines with J gene TRBJ1-5; 8 bases map to TRBD1. Germline-derived CDR1 and CDR2 are MNHNS and SASEGT. After removal of 5 bases from V and 3 bases from J, the junction contained 12 bases not matched to a gene. The length of the CDR3 is 17 residues. CDR3 DNA sequence: TGTGCCAGCAGTCCCCTGGGGCAGGGGGCCCTCAATCAGCCCCAGCATTTT. As protein: CASSPLGQGALNQPQHF.

The rearrangement uses TRBV11-2 and TRBJ2-3; 9 bases are a match to TRBD2. Germline V gives CDR1 SGHAT, CDR2 FQNNGV. The V segment lost 5 bases and the J segment 4 bases; nucleotides outside the gene matches: 13. CDR3 length: 17 amino acids. The CDR3 DNA sequence: TGTGCCAGCAGCCGGTGGGGGCTAGCGGGATCGGCAGATACGCAGTATTTT. Translated, it gives CASSRWGLAGSADTQYF.

In this sample, this clonotype turned up a few times. The gene calls are TRBV7-2 and TRBJ1-1; perhaps TRBD1 as D (6 bases). Germline V gene data show CDR1 as SGHTA and CDR2 as FQGNSA. The CDR3 is 13 residues long. The V end was cut by 5 bases, the J end by 5 bases, with 12 bases between. The CDR3, as DNA: TGTGCCAGCAGCGATACAGGGAAAACTGAAGCTTTCTTT. This codes for CASSDTGKTEAFF.

This clonotype was counted at least ten times. The chain joins TRBV7-2 to TRBJ2-1; D might be TRBD1 (6 bases). The CDR3 length is 15 residues. Germline CDR1 is SGHTA and CDR2 is FQGNSA. V gave up 5 bases and J gave up 6 bases, with 17 bases separating them. The CDR3 here is CASSKQSGQTNEQFF. CDR3 in DNA: TGTGCCAGCAGCAAACAATCAGGACAGACCAATGAGCAGTTCTTC.

This clonotype was picked up many times. The chain has TRBV6-2 or TRBV6-3 and TRBJ2-3; TRBD1 aligns across 7 bases. Per the germline V gene, CDR1 is MNHEY and CDR2 is SVGEGT. The CDR3 length is 13 residues. Trimming cost V 6 bases and J 6 bases; bases outside gene matches: 6. The CDR3 is CASRTGSWDTQYF. The DNA of the CDR3 is TGTGCCAGCAGGACAGGGAGTTGGGATACGCAGTATTTT.

This clonotype was found many times. The genes are TRBV2 and TRBJ1-2, with D unresolved. The CDR3 is 15 residues long. CDR1 SNHLY and CDR2 FYNNEI come from the germline V gene. Trimming pared 6 bases from V and 4 bases from J, leaving 18 bases between. The CDR3 DNA sequence: TGTGCCAGCAGCGCAAGCCCCCTTGCCTTCTATGGCTACACCTTC. This codes for CASSASPLAFYGYTF.

The V and J genes are TRBV6-2 or TRBV6-3 and TRBJ2-3; D is perhaps TRBD2 (6 bases). CDR1 is MNHEY, CDR2 SVGEGT, per germline. With 7 bases removed from V and 4 bases from J, the gap between germline ends came to 15 bases. This CDR3 has 14 amino acids. CDR3 residues: CASTHPSVADTQYF. The CDR3, as DNA: TGTGCCAGCACCCACCCTAGCGTTGCAGATACGCAGTATTTT.

This clonotype was seen more than once but under ten times. V is TRBV6-2 or TRBV6-3 and J is TRBJ2-1; D remains ambiguous. CDR3 size: 12 residues. Per germline, CDR1 MNHEY and CDR2 SVGEGT. V was trimmed by 3 bases and J by 7 bases, leaving 7 bases between them. The CDR3 reads CASSYRRNEQFF. CDR3 coding DNA: TGTGCCAGCAGTTATAGGCGGAATGAGCAGTTCTTC.

This clonotype appeared a few times. The chain links TRBV5-4 to TRBJ2-7; 12 bases agree with TRBD2. Losses at the gene ends were 4 bases for V and 2 bases for J; bases not matched to a gene: 10. This CDR3 has 17 residues. Germline CDR1 is SGHNT and CDR2 is YYREEE (reference sequence). The CDR3 is CASSPGLAGRSPYEQYF. Here the CDR3 DNA reads TGTGCCAGCAGCCCAGGACTAGCGGGACGCTCCCCCTACGAGCAGTACTTC.

This clonotype was counted ten times or more. J is TRBJ2-4 and V is TRBV7-2; 9 bases match TRBD2. CDR3 size: 23 residues. CDR1 and CDR2 (germline): SGHTA, FQGNSA. V lost 5 bases to trimming and J lost 0 bases; unmatched junction nucleotides: 26. The CDR3 loop is CASSPRHSLSAGGPEQAKNIQYF. The CDR3 DNA reads TGTGCCAGCAGCCCGCGACATAGTCTGTCTGCGGGAGGGCCGGAACAAGCCAAAAACATTCAGTACTTC.

CDR3 loop: CSARSGAYEQYF. The DNA of the CDR3 is TGCAGTGCTAGATCAGGGGCCTACGAGCAGTACTTC. The chain has TRBV20-1 and TRBJ2-7, with D possibly TRBD1 on 6 matching bases. V lost 2 bases and J lost 2, with 7 bases in between. This CDR3 is built from 12 residues. Germline CDR1 reads DFQATT; CDR2 reads SNEGSKA (reference sequence).